Below, 32 T cell receptor beta chains from the same sample are listed, as sequenced in a study of T cell responses to AZD1222 COVID-19 vaccine. Some clones are missing from TCRdb's copy, which holds only in-frame ones; the method was immunoSEQ multiplex PCR. The table lists around 130,000 clones, around 90% of them singletons. The sample in question was peripheral blood, obtained 28 days after the second AZD1222 dose. The receptors here all came from an adult who received the AZD1222 COVID-19 vaccine.

The V and J genes are TRBV5-1 and TRBJ2-7; the D is unclear. The length of the CDR3 is 14 residues. In germline, CDR1 is SGHRS, CDR2 YFSETQ. The germline V and J ends were trimmed by 0 bases and 0 bases, with 7 bases remaining between them. The DNA for the CDR3 is TGCGCCAGCAGCTTGGGACTGGTCTCCTACGAGCAGTACTTC. Protein product: CASSLGLVSYEQYF.

This clone was observed once. The genes are TRBV27 and TRBJ2-7; D is undetermined. Germline V lookup: CDR1 MNHEY, CDR2 SMNVEV (reference sequence). The CDR3 is made up of 15 amino acids. The V end was cut by 2 bases, the J end by 5 bases, with 16 bases between. CDR3 amino acids: CASSLGPQALDEQYF. The CDR3 nucleotides read TGTGCCAGCAGTTTAGGTCCGCAGGCCCTCGACGAGCAGTACTTC.

Only one count was recorded for this clone. This chain connects TRBV6-4 to TRBJ2-2, with 11 bases fitting TRBD2. The germline gives CDR1 MRHNA, CDR2 SNTAGT. The CDR3 spans 18 residues. V was pared by 5 bases and J by 6 bases, with 14 bases of the junction left unmatched. The CDR3 loop reads CASSPRSISGGASGELFF. The CDR3 coding sequence is TGTGCCAGCAGTCCACGTTCAATTAGCGGGGGGGCCTCCGGGGAGCTGTTTTTT.

The chain employs TRBV29-1 and TRBJ2-1, with a weak D call TRBD2 (5 bases). The V and J ends lost 6 bases and 8 bases respectively, with 8 bases between them. CDR1 is SQVTM, CDR2 ANQGSEA, per germline. The CDR3 sequence is 10 residues long. The CDR3 nucleotides are TGCAGCGTAGGACTGGATGAGCAGTTCTTC. This encodes CSVGLDEQFF.

The genes are TRBV5-4 and TRBJ2-5; D perhaps matches TRBD1 (6 bases). Looked up from germline, CDR1 is SGHNT and CDR2 is YYREEE (reference sequence). The CDR3 has 15 residues. The V end lost 3 bases, the J end lost 5 bases, and 17 bases lay between the germline ends. CDR3 sequence reads: CASSSYKGDVETQYF. CDR3 coding DNA: TGTGCCAGCAGCTCCTACAAGGGGGATGTGGAGACCCAGTACTTC.

The CDR3 loop reads CASSVGRERGKLFF. The CDR3 nucleotides are TGTGCCAGCAGCGTAGGGCGGGAGCGGGGAAAACTGTTTTTT. The rearrangement uses TRBV9 and TRBJ1-4; no reliable D call. Germline V gene sequence: CDR1 SGDLS, CDR2 YYNGEE. Trimming removed 0 bases at V and 10 bases at J, with 13 bases between. The CDR3 loop spans 14 amino acids.

This chain uses TRBV10-3 with TRBJ2-6; possible D gene TRBD1, 6 bases. Per germline, CDR1 ENHRY and CDR2 SYGVKD. V was trimmed by 4 bases and J by 0 bases, leaving 16 bases between them. This CDR3 comprises 18 residues. The CDR3 region is CAISARDTQDSGANVLTF. The CDR3 DNA sequence: TGTGCCATCAGTGCCCGGGACACACAGGACTCTGGGGCCAACGTCCTGACTTTC.

V is TRBV9 and J is TRBJ2-6, with D tentatively TRBD1 (6 bases). Trimming took 5 bases from V and 1 from J, leaving 13 bases between them. This CDR3 spans 16 amino acids. Germline CDR1 SGDLS, CDR2 YYNGEE. This CDR3 reads CASSPYTGSGANVLTF. CDR3 nucleotides: TGTGCCAGCAGTCCCTATACAGGGTCTGGGGCCAACGTCCTGACTTTC.

V gene TRBV6-6 combines with J gene TRBJ1-2; weak D call: TRBD1 (5 bases). Germline V CDR1 and CDR2: MNHNY, SVGAGI (reference sequence). V lost 2 bases to trimming and J lost 14 bases, with 18 bases between them. The CDR3 is 13 residues long. This chain's CDR3 is CASSYALEGTSTF. CDR3 nucleotide sequence: TGTGCCAGCAGTTACGCCCTCGAGGGGACCTCTACCTTC.

The rearrangement links TRBV5-6 to TRBJ2-5; tentatively, D is TRBD2 (6 bases). Trimming removed 4 bases at V and 2 bases at J, with 15 bases between. Germline V gene data show CDR1 as SGHDT and CDR2 as YYEEEE. The CDR3 runs to 15 residues. CDR3 loop: CASSRAPGGQETQYF. CDR3 sequence (DNA): TGTGCCAGCAGCCGGGCTCCCGGGGGACAAGAGACCCAGTACTTC.

The chain has TRBV27 and TRBJ2-1, with TRBD2 matching over 11 bases. With V trimmed by 5 bases and J by 9 bases, 6 bases remained unmatched. The CDR3 runs to 14 residues. Germline lookup yields CDR1 MNHEY and CDR2 SMNVEV (reference sequence). The DNA of the CDR3 is TGTGCCAGCAGTCGTGGACTAGCGGGTTTTGAGCAGTTCTTC. Amino acid sequence: CASSRGLAGFEQFF.

The chain is built from TRBV7-2 and TRBJ1-5; D remains ambiguous. Trimming shortened V by 3 bases and J by 2 bases, and 23 bases separated the two germline ends. Germline CDR1 and CDR2: SGHTA and FQGNSA. This CDR3 region has 19 residues. As DNA, the CDR3 is TGTGCCAGCAGCTTCGACGCCTACGGACGGGGAGGAGGCAATCAGCCCCAGCATTTT. As protein: CASSFDAYGRGGGNQPQHF. Using reference TRBV7-2 and TRBJ1-5 for the parts outside the CDR3, the full variable domain is GAGVSQSPSNKVTEKGKDVELRCDPISGHTALYWYRQSLGQGLEFLIYFQGNSAPDKSGLPSDRFSAERTGGSVSTLTIQRTQQEDSAVYLCASSFDAYGRGGGNQPQHFGDGTRLSIL.

The CDR3 bases are TGTGCCAGCAGCGAGGACAGGGGGCAGGGTGAGCAGTTCTTC. Amino acid sequence: CASSEDRGQGEQFF. This chain connects TRBV7-3 to TRBJ2-1; 11 bases are a match to TRBD1. There are 14 residues in the CDR3. The junction had 6 bases not matched to a gene; V was cut back by 5 bases and J by 9 bases. CDR1 SGHTA and CDR2 FQGTGA come from the germline V gene.

The V and J genes are TRBV7-2 and TRBJ1-2; D is unresolved. V was shortened by 2 bases and J by 2 bases, with 3 bases between the two germline ends. This CDR3 contains 12 residues. Germline V gene lookup returns CDR1 SGHTA and CDR2 FQGNSA. CDR3 coding DNA: TGTGCCAGCAGCTTAACCAACTATGGCTACACCTTC. Encoded protein: CASSLTNYGYTF.

This rearrangement joins TRBV10-3 to TRBJ1-1; 8 bases are a match to TRBD1. Germline V lookup: CDR1 ENHRY, CDR2 SYGVKD. This CDR3 contains 13 residues. Trimming at V came to 10 bases and at J to 5 bases, leaving 9 bases not matched to a gene. The DNA of the CDR3 is TGTGCCACCGAGACAGGGGATAGGACTGAAGCTTTCTTT. Amino acids: CATETGDRTEAFF.

This rearrangement joins TRBV4-3 to TRBJ2-3, with D possibly TRBD2 on 6 matching bases. The V and J ends lost 0 bases and 8 bases respectively, with 9 bases between them. Germline loops: CDR1 LGHNA, CDR2 YSLEER. The CDR3 is 13 amino acids. CDR3 in DNA: TGCGCCAGCAGCCAAGATAGGCGGGGTACGCAGTATTTT. This translates into CASSQDRRGTQYF.

V and J are TRBV19 and TRBJ2-5; D is unclear. Germline CDR1 is LNHDA and CDR2 is SQIVND (reference sequence). CDR3 length equals 13 residues. V lost 8 bases to trimming and J lost 0 bases, with 10 bases between them. CDR3 protein: CASSPSNQETQYF. As DNA, the CDR3 is TGTGCCAGTTCCCCGAGTAACCAAGAGACCCAGTACTTC.

This chain connects TRBV6-5 to TRBJ1-2, with a possible D match to TRBD1 (5 bases). The length of the CDR3 is 13 residues. Per the germline V gene, CDR1 is MNHEY and CDR2 is SVGAGI. Trimming took 5 bases from V and 8 from J, leaving 15 bases between them. As DNA, the CDR3 is TGTGCCAGCAGTACCGGGACGGCTTGGGGCTACACCTTC. Translation gives CASSTGTAWGYTF.

This clone has just a few counts. CDR3 in amino acids: CASGAGAKTQPQHF. The CDR3 nucleotides read TGTGCCAGCGGGGCAGGGGCGAAGACTCAGCCCCAGCATTTT. The V gene is TRBV6-5, the J gene TRBJ1-5; TRBD1 might be the D (6 bases). V was shortened by 8 bases and J by 6 bases, with 17 bases between the two germline ends. This CDR3 has 14 amino acids. Germline loops: CDR1 MNHEY, CDR2 SVGAGI.

V and J are TRBV29-1 and TRBJ2-1; D is uncertain. The CDR3 covers 13 residues. The V end was cut by 6 bases, the J end by 1 base, with 10 bases between. Germline loops: CDR1 SQVTM, CDR2 ANQGSEA. CDR3 nucleotide sequence: TGCAGCGTAGTTGGGCGGTCCTACAATGAGCAGTTCTTC. It yields the protein CSVVGRSYNEQFF.

The gene calls are TRBV7-9 and TRBJ1-6, with D unresolved. The V end lost 5 bases, the J end lost 11 bases, and 13 bases lay between the germline ends. The length of the CDR3 is 13 residues. Germline V gene lookup returns CDR1 SEHNR and CDR2 FQNEAQ (reference sequence). The DNA for the CDR3 is TGTGCCAGCAGCCCAGATGGACCTACACCCCTCCACTTT. Translation: CASSPDGPTPLHF.

V and J are TRBV24-1 and TRBJ2-1; D might be TRBD1 or TRBD2, each matching 5 bases. The V end was cut by 10 bases, the J end by 9 bases, with 21 bases between. The CDR3 totals 14 residues. In germline, CDR1 is KGHDR, CDR2 SFDVKD. The CDR3 sequence is CATRDRHGYGEQFF. CDR3 DNA sequence: TGTGCCACAAGGGACCGTCATGGGTACGGTGAGCAGTTCTTC.

The chain carries TRBV28 and TRBJ2-7, with D maybe TRBD2 (5 bases). Deletions cut 3 bases from V and 3 bases from J, with 15 bases between. The germline gives CDR1 MDHEN, CDR2 SYDVKM. The CDR3 has 15 amino acids. This chain's CDR3 is CASSFAGGRVYEQYF. The CDR3 nucleotides read TGTGCCAGCAGTTTCGCTGGCGGGCGGGTCTACGAGCAGTACTTC. Based on the CDR3 plus reference TRBV28 and TRBJ2-7, the full variable domain is DVKVTQSSRYLVKRTGEKVFLECVQDMDHENMFWYRQDPGLGLRLIYFSYDVKMKEKGDIPEGYSVSREKKERFSLILESASTNQTSMYLCASSFAGGRVYEQYFGPGTRLTVT.

The V call is TRBV5-8, the J call TRBJ2-1; 9 nucleotides agree with TRBD2. This CDR3 region has 16 residues. CDR1 and CDR2 from the germline V gene are SGHTS and YDEGEE. V lost 4 bases and J lost 3; bases outside the gene matches: 8. CDR3 DNA: TGTGCCAGCAGCCCCATGTTTAGCGGGAGCTACAATGAGCAGTTCTTC. Translation: CASSPMFSGSYNEQFF. Full variable domain (outside the CDR3, taken from reference TRBV5-8 and TRBJ2-1): EAGVTQSPTHLIKTRGQQATLRCSPISGHTSVYWYQQALGLGLQFLLWYDEGEERNRGNFPPRFSGRQFPNYSSELNVNALELEDSALYLCASSPMFSGSYNEQFFGPGTRLTVL.

The chain has TRBV5-6 and TRBJ2-3; D gene uncertain. Germline V lookup: CDR1 SGHDT, CDR2 YYEEEE. The CDR3 length is 15 residues. Between the trimmed V and J ends, which lost 0 bases and 0 bases, there was a span of 8 bases. The CDR3 DNA sequence: TGTGCCAGCAGCTTGGGGTCAGGTAGCACAGATACGCAGTATTTT. Translation: CASSLGSGSTDTQYF.

The rearrangement uses TRBV6-6 and TRBJ2-2; D is unresolved. This CDR3 spans 14 amino acids. The V end was cut by 5 bases, the J end by 4 bases, with 11 bases between. Per germline, CDR1 MNHNY and CDR2 SVGAGI (reference sequence). For the CDR3, the DNA is TGTGCCAGCAGTGTATCTCTAGGCACCGGGGAGCTGTTTTTT. Protein: CASSVSLGTGELFF.

The chain has TRBV25-1 and TRBJ1-5, with D unresolved. This CDR3 is built from 14 residues. Trimming removed 1 base at V and 5 bases at J, with 9 bases between. CDR1 is MGHDK and CDR2 is SYGVNS in the germline V gene. CDR3 bases: TGTGCCAGCAGTGAATTTAACGGAGATCAGCCCCAGCATTTT. Translating gives CASSEFNGDQPQHF.

This chain links TRBV15 with TRBJ1-3, with D hard to call. Deletions cut 0 bases from V and 4 bases from J, with 10 bases between. Germline V gene sequence: CDR1 LNHNV, CDR2 YYDKDF (reference sequence). The CDR3 is 15 residues long. The CDR3 DNA follows: TGTGCCACCAGCAGAGATCGAAAGGTCGGAAACACCATATATTTT. Translation gives CATSRDRKVGNTIYF.

This clone was found once. The rearrangement joins TRBV4-1 to TRBJ1-5; no clear D gene. Germline loops: CDR1 MGHRA, CDR2 YSYEKL. V dropped 0 bases and J dropped 0 bases, with 9 bases sitting between them. This CDR3 is built from 16 residues. CDR3 protein: CASSQDPPSSNQPQHF. As DNA, the CDR3 is TGCGCCAGCAGCCAAGATCCCCCAAGTAGCAATCAGCCCCAGCATTTT.

The chain links TRBV7-2 to TRBJ2-1; 9 bases agree with TRBD1. The CDR3 contains 13 residues. V lost 4 bases, J lost 8 bases, and 3 bases stayed unmatched. Germline assignment: CDR1 SGHTA and CDR2 FQGNSA. The CDR3 reads CASSSDRGDEQFF. The CDR3 DNA is TGTGCCAGCAGCTCCGACAGGGGGGATGAGCAGTTCTTC. The variable domain in full, completed from reference TRBV7-2 and TRBJ2-1, reads GAGVSQSPSNKVTEKGKDVELRCDPISGHTALYWYRQSLGQGLEFLIYFQGNSAPDKSGLPSDRFSAERTGGSVSTLTIQRTQQEDSAVYLCASSSDRGDEQFFGPGTRLTVL.

This sequence joins TRBV2 and TRBJ1-5; D unclear. Deletions cut 6 bases from V and 5 bases from J, with 17 bases between. The CDR3 has 15 amino acids. Germline loops: CDR1 SNHLY, CDR2 FYNNEI. The CDR3 DNA follows: TGTGCCAGCAGCCAAAACCCGGCAAACTATCAGCCCCAGCATTTT. Translation gives CASSQNPANYQPQHF.

The chain has TRBV2 and TRBJ1-4; D remains unclear. CDR3 length equals 12 residues. Germline V gene lookup returns CDR1 SNHLY and CDR2 FYNNEI. The V end lost 3 bases, the J end lost 7 bases, and 6 bases lay between the germline ends. The CDR3 bases are TGTGCCAGCAGTGACTTAGGTGAAAAACTGTTTTTT. This gives the protein CASSDLGEKLFF.